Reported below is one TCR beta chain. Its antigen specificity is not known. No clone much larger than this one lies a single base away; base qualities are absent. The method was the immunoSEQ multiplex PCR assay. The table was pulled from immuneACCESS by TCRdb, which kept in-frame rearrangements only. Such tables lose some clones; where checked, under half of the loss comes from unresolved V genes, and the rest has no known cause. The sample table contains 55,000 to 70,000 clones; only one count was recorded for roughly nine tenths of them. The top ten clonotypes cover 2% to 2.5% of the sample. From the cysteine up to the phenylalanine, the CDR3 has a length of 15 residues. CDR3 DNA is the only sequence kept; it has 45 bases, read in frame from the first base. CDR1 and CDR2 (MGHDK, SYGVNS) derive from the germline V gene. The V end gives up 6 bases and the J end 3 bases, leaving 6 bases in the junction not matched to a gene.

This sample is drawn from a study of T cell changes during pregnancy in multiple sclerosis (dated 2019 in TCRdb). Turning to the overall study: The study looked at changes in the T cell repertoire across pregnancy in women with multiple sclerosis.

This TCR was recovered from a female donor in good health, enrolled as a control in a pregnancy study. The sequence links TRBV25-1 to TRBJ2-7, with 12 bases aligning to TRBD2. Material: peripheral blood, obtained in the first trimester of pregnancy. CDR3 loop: CASRTTSGRNYEQYF. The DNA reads TGTGCCAGCAGGACCACTAGCGGGAGGAACTACGAGCAGTACTTC.